This T cell receptor (beta chain) was captured by sequencing in a study of blood T cell repertoires in COVID-19. Sequenced by immunoSEQ multiplex PCR; TCRdb stores in-frame clones only, minus some. The table lists fewer than 200,000 clones, around nine tenths of them singletons, with less than 3.5% in the top ten. CDR1 and CDR2 (germline): DFQATT, SNEGSKA (reference sequence). This CDR3 region has 15 residues. V lost 4 bases to trimming and J lost 5 bases; unmatched junction nucleotides: 12. The source of this sequence is a man in his forties with active or convalescent COVID-19. Material for sequencing was peripheral blood. V and J are TRBV20-1 and TRBJ2-7, with TRBD1 identical over 9 bases. CDR3 protein: CSAIDRGRGSNEQYF. CDR3 DNA sequence: TGCAGTGCTATTGACAGGGGGAGAGGGAGTAACGAGCAGTACTTC.